These T cell receptor beta chains were read from a single sample in a study of beta chain features in type 1 diabetes. Repertoires were generated with immunoSEQ multiplex PCR, while TCRdb's copy carries only in-frame clones and drops some. The sample contains hundreds of thousands of clones, more than 9% of which appear only once. The sequencing input was naive CD4+ T cells from blood. Receptor source: a woman aged 18 to 35 in good health. The CDR3 runs from the conserved cysteine through the conserved F or W. D genes are given only for firm matches. Some rows mark clone size as missing; the rest say once, few, many or name a class of expanded clone.

v_call	clone_size	j_call	d_call	cdr3_nt	cdr3_aa
TRBV18	few	TRBJ1-2	NA	TGTGCCAGCTCACCTCCCGGGGTCCTTTTCGGCTACACCTTC	CASSPPGVLFGYTF
TRBV4-2	NA	TRBJ2-4	NA	TGTGCCAGCAGCCAAAGAGGAGGGGCAGACCTTGGGTCCAAAAACATTCAGTACTTC	CASSQRGGADLGSKNIQYF
TRBV2	NA	TRBJ1-5	NA	TGTGCCAGCAGTCGTGGAGAGGATCAGCCCCAGCATTTT	CASSRGEDQPQHF
TRBV12-5	NA	TRBJ2-5	NA	TGTGCTAGTGGTTCGCGGGGAGAGACCCAGTACTTC	CASGSRGETQYF
TRBV7-9	NA	TRBJ1-4	TRBD1	TGTGCCAGCAGTTTCACCCGGGACAGGAATGAAAAACTGTTTTTT	CASSFTRDRNEKLFF
TRBV30	few	TRBJ1-2	NA	TGTGCCTGGAGTCGAGCGACAGCTAACTATGGCTACACCTTC	CAWSRATANYGYTF
TRBV7-6	few	TRBJ2-7	TRBD2	TGTGCCAGCAGCTTAGGTAGCGGGGTATTCTCCTACGAGCAGTACTTC	CASSLGSGVFSYEQYF
TRBV7-2	NA	TRBJ2-5	TRBD2	TGTGCCAGCAGCCTAACTAGCGGGGGGGCACAGACCCAGTACTTC	CASSLTSGGAQTQYF
TRBV28	NA	TRBJ1-6	TRBD1	TGTGCCAGCACGATCGGGACAGCTAATTCACCCCTCCACTTT	CASTIGTANSPLHF
TRBV27	NA	TRBJ1-5	NA	TGTGCCAGCAGTCCCACTCGCGGGAGAAATAGCAATCAGCCCCAGCATTTT	CASSPTRGRNSNQPQHF
TRBV5-6	NA	TRBJ2-5	NA	TGTGCCAGCAGCTTTCTGGCAAGTGAGACCCAGTACTTC	CASSFLASETQYF
TRBV7-2	few	TRBJ2-2	TRBD2	TGTGCCAGCAGCTTACGGACTAGTTTTTCCGGGGAGCTGTTTTTT	CASSLRTSFSGELFF
TRBV6-5	few	TRBJ2-1	TRBD1	TGTGCCAGCAGTTTAGAGGGGGCTAGCTCCTACAATGAGCAGTTCTTC	CASSLEGASSYNEQFF
TRBV5-4	few	TRBJ2-7	NA	TGTGCCAGCAGCTTGGCTGGGGGGAGGTCTTACGAGCAGTACTTC	CASSLAGGRSYEQYF
TRBV27	NA	TRBJ2-1	TRBD2	TGTGCCAGCAGTATCTCGCTAGCGGGCCCTCGGGGCGAGCAGTTCTTC	CASSISLAGPRGEQFF
TRBV7-6	once	TRBJ1-5	NA	TGTGCCAGCTACTCGGCCGGGGAAAGGGATAGCAATCAGCCCCAGCATTTT	CASYSAGERDSNQPQHF
TRBV5-1	few	TRBJ1-1	TRBD1	TGCGCCAGCAGCCCGGCCCCCGGGACAGGGGTCACTGAAGCTTTCTTT	CASSPAPGTGVTEAFF
TRBV6-6	NA	TRBJ2-5	TRBD1	TGTGCCAGCAGTCTCCCGGGACAGGGGGCGAGGGAGACCCAGTACTTC	CASSLPGQGARETQYF
TRBV12-2	NA	TRBJ2-4	NA	TGTGCAGGCGGAGGGGCCAAAAACATTCAGTACTTC	CAGGGAKNIQYF
TRBV30	NA	TRBJ1-1	TRBD1	TGTGCCGGTAAGGGGGCGATGGGTACTGAAGCTTTCTTT	CAGKGAMGTEAFF
TRBV7-6	few	TRBJ1-1	TRBD1	TGTGCCAGCAGCGAAACAGGGGTCACTGAAGCTTTCTTT	CASSETGVTEAFF
TRBV10-3	few	TRBJ2-1	TRBD2	TGTGCCATCAGTGACAGGGAGGGTTACAATGAGCAGTTCTTC	CAISDREGYNEQFF
TRBV6-1	few	TRBJ1-2	NA	TGTGCCAGCGCTGGACAGTTTTCTACTCCGTATGGCTACACCTTC	CASAGQFSTPYGYTF
TRBV6-1	few	TRBJ2-1	NA	TGTGCCAGCATGAGGGCTGGTGAGCAGTTCTTC	CASMRAGEQFF
TRBV19	NA	TRBJ2-1	TRBD2	TGTGCCAGTACTATGGGGGGACTAGCGGCCTACAATGAGCAGTTCTTC	CASTMGGLAAYNEQFF
TRBV5-8	NA	TRBJ2-7	NA	TGTGCCAGCAGCGGTCCCGTCCGCGCCTACGAGCAGTACTTC	CASSGPVRAYEQYF
TRBV6-5	few	TRBJ1-1	NA	TGTGCCAGCAGCCGCTATGGACAGAACTCTGAAGCTTTCTTT	CASSRYGQNSEAFF
TRBV25-1	few	TRBJ1-1	NA	TGTGCCAGCAGTATACAGATGAACACTGAAGCTTTCTTT	CASSIQMNTEAFF
TRBV5-1	few	TRBJ1-1	NA	TGCGCCAGCAGCCCCGTCCCTAGAATGAACACTGAAGCTTTCTTT	CASSPVPRMNTEAFF
TRBV2	few	TRBJ2-7	TRBD2	TGTGCCAGCAGGGACGGGACTAGCGGCGCCTACGAGCAGTACTTC	CASRDGTSGAYEQYF
TRBV2	NA	TRBJ2-5	NA	TGTGCCAGCAGACGTGCGGAGACCCAGTACTTC	CASRRAETQYF
TRBV6-5	NA	TRBJ1-3	NA	TGTGCCAGCAGTAGCAGGGTGGTCTCTGGAAACACCATATATTTT	CASSSRVVSGNTIYF
TRBV2	few	TRBJ2-1	NA	TGTGCCAGCAGCCCTACCAATGAGCAGTTCTTC	CASSPTNEQFF
TRBV4-1	few	TRBJ2-7	TRBD2	TGCGCCAGCAGCCAAGATGCTAGCGGGGCCTTCGGGAACGAGCAGTACTTC	CASSQDASGAFGNEQYF
TRBV10-3	NA	TRBJ1-1	TRBD1	TGTGCCATCAGTGGACAGGGAGGCACTGAAGCTTTCTTT	CAISGQGGTEAFF
TRBV6-5	few	TRBJ2-1	TRBD2	TGTGCCAGCAGTTACGGGACTAGCGGCTACAATGAGCAGTTCTTC	CASSYGTSGYNEQFF
TRBV7-9	NA	TRBJ1-5	NA	TGTGCCAGCAGCTTTTCAAGCGATCAGCCCCAGCATTTT	CASSFSSDQPQHF
TRBV7-6	few	TRBJ2-5	TRBD2	TGTGCCAGCAGCTTAGGTGGGACTAGGAGCGAGACCCAGTACTTC	CASSLGGTRSETQYF
TRBV6-1	NA	TRBJ1-2	TRBD1	TGTGCCAGCAGAAGGGACAGGCAATCTAACTATGGCTACACCTTC	CASRRDRQSNYGYTF
TRBV21-1	NA	TRBJ1-1	NA	TGTGCCAGCAGCAAAAAACCAGGGGTCGGGTCCATGAACACTGAAGCTTTCTTT	CASSKKPGVGSMNTEAFF
TRBV5-4	few	TRBJ1-2	TRBD1	TGTGCCAGCAGCAACGGACAGGGCCATTTTAACTATGGCTACACCTTC	CASSNGQGHFNYGYTF
TRBV4-2	NA	TRBJ1-1	NA	TGTGCCAGCAGCTCACGGACAGATGAAGCTTTCTTT	CASSSRTDEAFF
TRBV6-5	few	TRBJ1-1	NA	TGTGCCAGCAGTAAGACAGTTAACACTGAAGCTTTCTTT	CASSKTVNTEAFF
TRBV13	NA	TRBJ2-3	NA	TGTGCCAGCAGCTTAGGCCTAGTATCGCGTACGCAGTATTTT	CASSLGLVSRTQYF
TRBV28	NA	TRBJ1-1	NA	TGTGCCAGCAGTCCACCGACAGCGAACACTGAAGCTTTCTTT	CASSPPTANTEAFF
TRBV27	once	TRBJ2-1	NA	TGTGCCAGCAGTCTATCCCCGAGAAGCTCCTACAATGAGCAGTTCTTC	CASSLSPRSSYNEQFF
TRBV7-9	NA	TRBJ2-2	NA	TGTGCCAGCAGCTTAGAAAGGGGTTTCACGGCCGGGGAGCTGTTTTTT	CASSLERGFTAGELFF
TRBV30	NA	TRBJ2-3	TRBD2	TGTGCCTGGAGCGACACATCTAGCGGGGGGATGACAGATACGCAGTATTTT	CAWSDTSSGGMTDTQYF
TRBV14	once	TRBJ2-5	NA	TGTGCCAGCAGCGCTGCGCGTAGAGAGGCCCAGTACTTC	CASSAARREAQYF
TRBV4-2	NA	TRBJ1-1	NA	TGTGCCAGCAGCCAAGTCGGGGAGGGAGGCACTGAAGCTTTCTTT	CASSQVGEGGTEAFF
TRBV23-1	many	TRBJ1-2	NA	TGCGCCAGCAGTCGGCTAAAGGGACACGCGACTTATGGCTACACCTTC	CASSRLKGHATYGYTF
TRBV5-4	NA	TRBJ2-7	TRBD1	TGTGCCAGCAGCTTCCAGGGGGCGGCCTACGAGCAGTACTTC	CASSFQGAAYEQYF
TRBV5-1	NA	TRBJ1-1	NA	TGCGCCAGCAGCTTGGTGACACCAAACACTGAAGCTTTCTTT	CASSLVTPNTEAFF